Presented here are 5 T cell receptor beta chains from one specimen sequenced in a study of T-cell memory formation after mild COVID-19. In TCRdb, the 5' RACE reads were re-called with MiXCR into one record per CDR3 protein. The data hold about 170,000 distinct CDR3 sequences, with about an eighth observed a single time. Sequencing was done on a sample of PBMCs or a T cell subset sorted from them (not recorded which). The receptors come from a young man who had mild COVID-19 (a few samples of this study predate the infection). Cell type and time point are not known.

The CDR3 sequence: CATGGGQGASEEQFF. The CDR3 DNA sequence: TGTGCCACCGGGGGAGGACAGGGGGCGTCAGAAGAGCAGTTCTTC. V usage is TRBV24-1 and J usage is TRBJ2-1, with 11 positions matching TRBD1. V lost 9 bases to trimming and J lost 10 bases; unmatched junction nucleotides: 13. The CDR3 length is 15 residues. Germline V gene data show CDR1 as KGHDR and CDR2 as SFDVKD.

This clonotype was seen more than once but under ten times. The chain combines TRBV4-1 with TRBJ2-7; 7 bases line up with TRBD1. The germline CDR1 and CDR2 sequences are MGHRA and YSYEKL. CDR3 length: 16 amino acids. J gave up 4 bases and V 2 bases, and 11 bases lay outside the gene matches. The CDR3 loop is CASSQIPDRSDYEQYF. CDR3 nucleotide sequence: TGCGCCAGCAGCCAAATCCCGGACAGGTCTGATTACGAGCAGTACTTC.

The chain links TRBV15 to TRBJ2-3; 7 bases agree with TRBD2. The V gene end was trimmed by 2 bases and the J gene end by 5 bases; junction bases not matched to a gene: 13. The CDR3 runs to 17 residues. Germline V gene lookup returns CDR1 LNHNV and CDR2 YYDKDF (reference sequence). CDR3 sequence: CATSRFTDGLVIDTQYF. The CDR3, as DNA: TGTGCCACCAGCAGATTTACCGACGGACTAGTCATAGATACGCAGTATTTT.

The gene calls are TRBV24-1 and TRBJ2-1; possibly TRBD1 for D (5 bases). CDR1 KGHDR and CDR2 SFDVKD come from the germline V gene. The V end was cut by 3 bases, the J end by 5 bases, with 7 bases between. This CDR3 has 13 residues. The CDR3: CATSDTRDNEQFF. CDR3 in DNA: TGTGCCACCAGTGATACCAGGGACAATGAGCAGTTCTTC.

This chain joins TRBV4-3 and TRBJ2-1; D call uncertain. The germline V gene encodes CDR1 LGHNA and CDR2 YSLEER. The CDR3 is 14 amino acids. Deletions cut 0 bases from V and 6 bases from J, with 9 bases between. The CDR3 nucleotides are TGCGCCAGCAGCCAAGATCGACAACGCAATGAGCAGTTCTTC. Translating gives CASSQDRQRNEQFF.